This T cell receptor (beta chain) comes out of a study of T cell responses to AZD1222 COVID-19 vaccine. Of note for this clone: Its specificity is not known.

TCRdb keeps only in-frame clones here, not all; method: immunoSEQ multiplex PCR. The sample includes approximately 110,000 clones, 85% to 90% of them seen just once. Germline CDR1 is SNHLY and CDR2 is FYNNEI. This CDR3 is built from 14 residues. After removal of 5 bases from V and 6 bases from J, the junction contained 9 bases not matched to a gene. Broader study findings: Spike-specific TCR repertoires showed rising breadth and depth after two AZD1222 doses. Donors were mostly white British, more females; clonal diversity possibly underestimated. Among spike-specific TCRs, nearly half reportedly target unmutated variant regions. Baseline seropositivity occurred in only a handful of AZD1222 recipients.

This sequence was found in an adult in good health. The starting material was peripheral blood, obtained on day 0 of AZD1222 vaccination. The rearrangement joins TRBV2 to TRBJ1-1; TRBD1 matches at 7 bases. The chain's CDR3 is CASSFDRVSAEAFF. CDR3 coding DNA: TGTGCCAGCAGTTTCGACAGGGTGAGCGCTGAAGCTTTCTTT.